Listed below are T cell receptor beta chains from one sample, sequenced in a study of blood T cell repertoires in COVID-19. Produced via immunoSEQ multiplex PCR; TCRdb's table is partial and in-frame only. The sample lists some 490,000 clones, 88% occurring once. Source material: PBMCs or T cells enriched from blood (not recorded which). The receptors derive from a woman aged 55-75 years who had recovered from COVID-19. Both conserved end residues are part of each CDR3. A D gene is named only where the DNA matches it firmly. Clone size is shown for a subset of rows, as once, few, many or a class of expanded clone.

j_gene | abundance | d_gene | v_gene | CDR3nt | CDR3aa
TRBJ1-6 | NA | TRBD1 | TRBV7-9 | TGTGCCAGCAGCTTAGTACAGGGGGTTTCACCCCTCCACTTT | CASSLVQGVSPLHF
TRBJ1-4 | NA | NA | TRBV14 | TGTGCCAGCAGCCCCCCGAGTTCAACTAATGAAAAACTGTTTTTT | CASSPPSSTNEKLFF
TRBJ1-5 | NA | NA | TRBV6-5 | TGTGCCAGCAGTCGACAGAAATGGCAGCCCCAGCATTTT | CASSRQKWQPQHF
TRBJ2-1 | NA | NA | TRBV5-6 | TGTGCCAGCAGCTCCCCGGGGAGGCCGTACAATGAGCAGTTCTTC | CASSSPGRPYNEQFF
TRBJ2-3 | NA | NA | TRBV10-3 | TGTGCCATCAGTGAACAGGGAGCAGATACGCAGTATTTT | CAISEQGADTQYF
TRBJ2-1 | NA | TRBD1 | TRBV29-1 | TGCAGCGTTGAGATTGTTCAGGGGGTAAATGAGCAGTTCTTC | CSVEIVQGVNEQFF
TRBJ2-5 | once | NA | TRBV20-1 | TGCAGTGCTAGTCAATTACAGGGTTTTTTAGAGACCCAGTACTTC | CSASQLQGFLETQYF
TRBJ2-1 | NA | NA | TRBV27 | TGTGCCAGCAGTTTATTGCGGGGTTACAATGAGCAGTTCTTC | CASSLLRGYNEQFF
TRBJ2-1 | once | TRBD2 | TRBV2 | TGTGCCAGCAGTGAAGGTTTCGGGGGGGCCGTAAATGAGCAGTTCTTC | CASSEGFGGAVNEQFF
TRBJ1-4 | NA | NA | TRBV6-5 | TGTGCCAGCAGTTACTCGATACAGAATGAAAAACTGTTTTTT | CASSYSIQNEKLFF
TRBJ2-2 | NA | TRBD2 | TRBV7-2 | TGTGCCAGCAGCCCCCAGCGGGGGCTCACCGGGGAGCTGTTTTTT | CASSPQRGLTGELFF
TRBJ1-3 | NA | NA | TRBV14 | TGTGCCAGCAGCCAGAGATCGACAGTGACCTCTGGAAACACCATATATTTT | CASSQRSTVTSGNTIYF
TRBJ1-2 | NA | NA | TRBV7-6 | TGTGCCAGCAGCTTAGCTTACAGCGGCGGCTACACCTTC | CASSLAYSGGYTF
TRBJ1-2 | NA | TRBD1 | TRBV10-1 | TGCGCCACCACCCCAGGGGGCGCGGGGTATGGCTACACCTTC | CATTPGGAGYGYTF
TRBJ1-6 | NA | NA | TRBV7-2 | TGTGCCAGCAAGTTACAGCTCCTCAATTCACCCCTCCACTTT | CASKLQLLNSPLHF
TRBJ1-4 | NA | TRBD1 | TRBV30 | TGTGCCTGGAGTGGGACAGGGGGGAATGAAAAACTGTTTTTT | CAWSGTGGNEKLFF
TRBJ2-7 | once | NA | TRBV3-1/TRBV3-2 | TGTGCCAGCAGCCAACCCCCTGGGGCAGCTCTCTACAAGCAGTACTTC | CASSQPPGAALYKQYF
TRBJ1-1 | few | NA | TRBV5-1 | TGCGCCAGCAGCTTGGGACAGACGAACACTGAAGCTTTCTTT | CASSLGQTNTEAFF
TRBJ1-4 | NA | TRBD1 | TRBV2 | TGTGCCAGCGAGGGACAGCGTAATGAAAAACTGTTTTTT | CASEGQRNEKLFF
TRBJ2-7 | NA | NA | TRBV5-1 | TGCGCCAGCAGCCGCTTAGGGGATCCCTCCTACGAGCAGTACTTC | CASSRLGDPSYEQYF
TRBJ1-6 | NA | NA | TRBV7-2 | TGTGCCAGCAGCTTTTATACAGGGTCCAATTCACCCCTCCACTTT | CASSFYTGSNSPLHF
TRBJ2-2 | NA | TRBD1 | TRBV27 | TGTGCCAGCAGTTTAGACAGGGGCAGGACCGGGGAGCTGTTTTTT | CASSLDRGRTGELFF
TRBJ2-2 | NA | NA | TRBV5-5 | TGTGCCAGCAGCTTGATGGCGGGGCTAAACACCGGGGAGCTGTTTTTT | CASSLMAGLNTGELFF
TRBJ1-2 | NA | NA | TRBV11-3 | TGTGCCAGCAGCTTAGCGGGGAACTATGGCTACACCTTC | CASSLAGNYGYTF
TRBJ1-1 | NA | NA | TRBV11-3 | TGTGCCAGCAGTCTCACTAGTGAAGCTTTCTTT | CASSLTSEAFF
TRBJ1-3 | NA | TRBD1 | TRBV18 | TGTGCCAGCTCATCAGGACAGGGGCCCGGAAACACCATATATTTT | CASSSGQGPGNTIYF
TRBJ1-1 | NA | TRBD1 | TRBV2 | TGTGCCAGCAGATCCGGGACAGCAAACACTGAAGCTTTCTTT | CASRSGTANTEAFF
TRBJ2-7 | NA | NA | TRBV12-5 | TGTGCTAGTGGTTTGTTCCAGGGGGGCTACGAGCAGTACTTC | CASGLFQGGYEQYF
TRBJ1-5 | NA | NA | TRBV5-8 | TGTGCCAGCAGCTTGGTCGGCAGGGGAAGTCAGCCCCAGCATTTT | CASSLVGRGSQPQHF
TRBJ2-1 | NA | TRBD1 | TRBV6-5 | TGTGCCAGCACCATGGACAGGGTCGGGTACAATGAGCAGTTCTTC | CASTMDRVGYNEQFF
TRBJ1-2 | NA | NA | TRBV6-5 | TGTGCCAGCAGTTACGGAGACTATGGCTACACCTTC | CASSYGDYGYTF